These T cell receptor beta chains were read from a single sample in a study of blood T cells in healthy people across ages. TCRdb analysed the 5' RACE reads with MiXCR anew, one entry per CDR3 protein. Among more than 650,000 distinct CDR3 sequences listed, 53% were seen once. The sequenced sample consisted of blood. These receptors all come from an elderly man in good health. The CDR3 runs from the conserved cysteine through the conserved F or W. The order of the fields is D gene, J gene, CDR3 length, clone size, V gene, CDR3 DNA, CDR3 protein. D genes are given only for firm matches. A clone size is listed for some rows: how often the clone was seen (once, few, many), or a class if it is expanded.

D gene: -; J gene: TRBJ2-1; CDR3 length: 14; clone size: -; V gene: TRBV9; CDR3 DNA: TGTGCCAGCAGCCCTCGTGGGAACACGCTAGAACAGTTCTTC; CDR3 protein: CASSPRGNTLEQFF
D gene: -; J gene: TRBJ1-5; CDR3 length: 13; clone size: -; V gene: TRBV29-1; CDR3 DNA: TGCAGCGTTGAAGAAACAGGGAACCAGCCCCAGCATTTT; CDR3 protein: CSVEETGNQPQHF
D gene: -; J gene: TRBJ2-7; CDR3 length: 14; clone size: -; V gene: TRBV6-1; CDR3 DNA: TGTGCCAGCAATTTACAGGGCCTTTCCTACGAGCAGTACTTC; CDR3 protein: CASNLQGLSYEQYF
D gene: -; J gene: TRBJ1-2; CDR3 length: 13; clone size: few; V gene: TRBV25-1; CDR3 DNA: TGTGCCAGCAGTGAAAGGGAAAGGGATGGCTACACCTTC; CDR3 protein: CASSERERDGYTF
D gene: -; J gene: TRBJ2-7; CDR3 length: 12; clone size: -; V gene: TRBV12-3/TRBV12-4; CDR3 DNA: TGTGCCAGCAGCTTCTCTAGGGGCGAGCAGTACTTC; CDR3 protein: CASSFSRGEQYF
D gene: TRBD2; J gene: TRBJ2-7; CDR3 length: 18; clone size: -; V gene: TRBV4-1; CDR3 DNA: TGCGCCAGCAGCCAAGCGGCTTTTACTAGCGGAAGCTCCTACGAGCAGTACTTC; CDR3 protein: CASSQAAFTSGSSYEQYF
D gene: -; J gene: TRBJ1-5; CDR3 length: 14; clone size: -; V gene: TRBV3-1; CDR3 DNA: TGTGCCAGCAGCCAGGGGATTAGCAATCAGCCCCAGCATTTT; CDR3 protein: CASSQGISNQPQHF
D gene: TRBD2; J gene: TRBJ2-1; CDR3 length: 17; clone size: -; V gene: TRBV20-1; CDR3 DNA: TGCAGTGCAGGTTTTAGACTAGCGGGAGAAATGGGCAATGAGCAGTTCTTC; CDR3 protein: CSAGFRLAGEMGNEQFF
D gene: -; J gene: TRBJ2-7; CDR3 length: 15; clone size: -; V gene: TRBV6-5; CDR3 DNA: TGTGCCAGCAGTTACCCTACAGGGCTCTACAATGAGCAGTACTTC; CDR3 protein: CASSYPTGLYNEQYF
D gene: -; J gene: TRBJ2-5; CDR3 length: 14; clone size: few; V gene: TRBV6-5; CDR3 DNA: TGTGCCAGCAGTTACTCTCCCAACCAAGAGACCCAGTACTTC; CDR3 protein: CASSYSPNQETQYF
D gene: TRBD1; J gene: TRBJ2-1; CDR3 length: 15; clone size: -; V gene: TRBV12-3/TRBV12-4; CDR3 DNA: TGTGCCAGCAGTCCGCGGACAGGGAAGTCAGATGAGCAGTTCTTC; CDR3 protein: CASSPRTGKSDEQFF
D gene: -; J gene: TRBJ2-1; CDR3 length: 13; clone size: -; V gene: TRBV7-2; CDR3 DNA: TGTGCCAGCAGCTTCCAGCGGTTCAATGAGCAGTTCTTC; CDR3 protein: CASSFQRFNEQFF
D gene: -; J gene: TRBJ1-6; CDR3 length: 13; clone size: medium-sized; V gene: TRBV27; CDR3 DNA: TGTGCCAGCGGCTTGGGGCATAATTCACCCCTCCACTTT; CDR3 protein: CASGLGHNSPLHF
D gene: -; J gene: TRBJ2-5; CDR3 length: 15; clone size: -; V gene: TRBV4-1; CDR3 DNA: TGCGCCAGCAGCCTCGGCCGACAGAACCAAGAGACCCAGTACTTC; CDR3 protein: CASSLGRQNQETQYF
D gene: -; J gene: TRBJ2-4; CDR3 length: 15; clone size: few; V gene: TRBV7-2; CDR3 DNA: TGTGCCAGCAGCTCCTATTACAGGGTTGAAGACATTCAGTACTTC; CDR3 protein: CASSSYYRVEDIQYF
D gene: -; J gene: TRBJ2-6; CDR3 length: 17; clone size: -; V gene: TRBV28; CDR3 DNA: TGTGCCAGCAGTTCTATGACGTTGGGCTCTGGGGCCAACGTCCTGACTTTC; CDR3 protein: CASSSMTLGSGANVLTF
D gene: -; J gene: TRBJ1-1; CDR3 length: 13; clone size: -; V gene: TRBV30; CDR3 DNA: TGTGCCTGGAACCTGGACAGTCACACTGAAGCTTTCTTT; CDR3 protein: CAWNLDSHTEAFF
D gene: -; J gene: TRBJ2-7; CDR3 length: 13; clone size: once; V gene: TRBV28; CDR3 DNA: TGTGCCAGCAGTTTAAGGGTCGGGGGCGAGCAGTACTTC; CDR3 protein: CASSLRVGGEQYF
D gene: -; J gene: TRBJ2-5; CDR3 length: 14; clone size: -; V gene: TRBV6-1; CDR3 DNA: TGTGCCAGCAAACCCGGTGGGGCCGGACGGACCCAGTACTTC; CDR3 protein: CASKPGGAGRTQYF
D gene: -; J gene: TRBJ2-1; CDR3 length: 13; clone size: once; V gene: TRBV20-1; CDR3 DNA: TGCAGTGCTGCGCGGGAAACTTACAATGAGCAGTTCTTC; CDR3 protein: CSAARETYNEQFF